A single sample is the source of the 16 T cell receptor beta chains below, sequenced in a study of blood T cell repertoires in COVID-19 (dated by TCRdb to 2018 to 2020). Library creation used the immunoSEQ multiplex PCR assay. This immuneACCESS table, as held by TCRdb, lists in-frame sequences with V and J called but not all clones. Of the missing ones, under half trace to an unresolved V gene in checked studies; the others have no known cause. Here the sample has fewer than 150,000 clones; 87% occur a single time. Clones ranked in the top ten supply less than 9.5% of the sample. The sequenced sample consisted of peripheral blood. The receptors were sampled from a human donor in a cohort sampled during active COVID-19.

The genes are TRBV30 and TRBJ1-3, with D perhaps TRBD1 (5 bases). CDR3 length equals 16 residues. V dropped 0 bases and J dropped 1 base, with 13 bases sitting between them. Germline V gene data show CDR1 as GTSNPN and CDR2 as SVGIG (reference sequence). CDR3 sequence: CAWSVPRRVSGNTIYF. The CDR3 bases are TGTGCCTGGAGTGTACCGCGCAGGGTGTCTGGAAACACCATATATTTT.

CDR3 protein: CASSLTSLFSYEQYF. In nucleotides, the CDR3 is TGTGCCAGCAGTCTGACTAGCCTGTTCTCCTACGAGCAGTACTTC. The chain has TRBV27 and TRBJ2-7, with 7 bases lining up with TRBD2. This CDR3 is built from 15 residues. Trimming took 5 bases from V and 0 from J; bases not matched to a gene: 7. CDR1 and CDR2 from the germline V gene are MNHEY and SMNVEV (reference sequence).

The CDR3 nucleotides are TGTGCCAGTAGACCCGAGGGGAGGGAGACCCAGTACTTC. It specifies CASRPEGRETQYF. The rearrangement joins TRBV19 to TRBJ2-5; D perhaps matches TRBD2 (6 bases). CDR3 size: 13 residues. The V end was cut by 6 bases, the J end by 5 bases, with 13 bases between. CDR1 is LNHDA and CDR2 is SQIVND in the germline V gene (reference sequence).

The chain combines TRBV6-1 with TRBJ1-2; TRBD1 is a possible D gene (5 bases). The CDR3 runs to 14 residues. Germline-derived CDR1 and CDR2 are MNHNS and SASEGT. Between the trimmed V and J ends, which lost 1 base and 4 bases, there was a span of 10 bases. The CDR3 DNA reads TGTGCCAGCAGTGAAGAAGGGGTCCTCTATGGCTACACCTTC. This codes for CASSEEGVLYGYTF.

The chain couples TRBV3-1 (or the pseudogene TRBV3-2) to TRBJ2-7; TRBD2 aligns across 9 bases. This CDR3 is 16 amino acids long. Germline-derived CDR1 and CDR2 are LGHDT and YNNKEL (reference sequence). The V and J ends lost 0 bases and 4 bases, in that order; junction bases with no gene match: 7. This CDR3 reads CASSQEGSGRRYEQYF. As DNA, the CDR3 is TGTGCCAGCAGCCAAGAGGGAAGCGGGAGGAGGTACGAGCAGTACTTC.

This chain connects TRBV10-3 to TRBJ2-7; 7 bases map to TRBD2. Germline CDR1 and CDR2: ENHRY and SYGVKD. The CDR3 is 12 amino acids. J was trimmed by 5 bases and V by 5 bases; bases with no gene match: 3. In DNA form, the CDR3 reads TGTGCCATCAGTTGGGGGGGTGACGAGCAGTACTTC. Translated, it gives CAISWGGDEQYF.

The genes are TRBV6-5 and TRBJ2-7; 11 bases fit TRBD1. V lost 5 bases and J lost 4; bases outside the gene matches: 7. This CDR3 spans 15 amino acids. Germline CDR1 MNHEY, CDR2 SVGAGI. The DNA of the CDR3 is TGTGCCAGCAGTCAGAGGACAGGGGGCTGGTACGAGCAGTACTTC. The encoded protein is CASSQRTGGWYEQYF.

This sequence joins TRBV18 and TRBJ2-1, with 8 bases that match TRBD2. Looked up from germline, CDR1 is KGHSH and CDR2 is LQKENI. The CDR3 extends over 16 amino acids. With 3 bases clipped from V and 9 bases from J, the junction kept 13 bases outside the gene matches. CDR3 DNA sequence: TGTGCCAGCTCACCTGTTCGGACGGGGGGGCCGGGTGAGCAGTTCTTC. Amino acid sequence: CASSPVRTGGPGEQFF.

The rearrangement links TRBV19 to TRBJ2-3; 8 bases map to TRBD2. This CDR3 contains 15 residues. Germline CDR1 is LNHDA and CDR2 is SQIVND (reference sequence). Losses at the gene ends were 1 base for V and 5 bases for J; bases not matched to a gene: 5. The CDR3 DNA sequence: TGTGCCAGTAGTATAGCCGGGCTAGCGGGAGATACGCAGTATTTT. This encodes CASSIAGLAGDTQYF.

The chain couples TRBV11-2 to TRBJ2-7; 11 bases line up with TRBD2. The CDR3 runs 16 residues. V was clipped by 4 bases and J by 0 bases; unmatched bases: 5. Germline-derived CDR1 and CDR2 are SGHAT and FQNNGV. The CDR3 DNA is TGTGCCAGCAGCTCGGGACTAGCGGAGAGCTCCTACGAGCAGTACTTC. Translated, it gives CASSSGLAESSYEQYF.

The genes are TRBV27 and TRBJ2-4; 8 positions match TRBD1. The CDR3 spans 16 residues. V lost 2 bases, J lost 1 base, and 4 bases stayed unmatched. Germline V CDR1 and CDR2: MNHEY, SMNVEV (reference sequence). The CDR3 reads CASSLGQGEAKNIQYF. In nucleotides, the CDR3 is TGTGCCAGCAGTTTAGGACAGGGTGAGGCCAAAAACATTCAGTACTTC.

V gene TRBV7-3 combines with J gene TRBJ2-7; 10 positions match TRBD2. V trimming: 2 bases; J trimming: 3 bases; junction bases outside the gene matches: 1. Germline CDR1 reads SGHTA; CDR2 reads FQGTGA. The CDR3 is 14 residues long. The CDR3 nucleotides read TGTGCCAGCAGCTTATTAGCGGGAGGCTACGAGCAGTACTTC. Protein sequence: CASSLLAGGYEQYF.

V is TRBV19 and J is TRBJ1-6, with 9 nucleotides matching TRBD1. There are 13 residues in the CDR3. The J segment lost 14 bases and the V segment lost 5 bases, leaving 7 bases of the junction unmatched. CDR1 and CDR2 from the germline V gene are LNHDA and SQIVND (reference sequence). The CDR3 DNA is TGTGCCAGTAGTTCCCAGACAGGGGGATCCCTCCACTTT. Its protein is CASSSQTGGSLHF.

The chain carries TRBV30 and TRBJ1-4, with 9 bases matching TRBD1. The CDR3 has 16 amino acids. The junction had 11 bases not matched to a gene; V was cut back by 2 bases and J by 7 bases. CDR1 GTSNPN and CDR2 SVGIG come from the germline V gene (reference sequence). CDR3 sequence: CAWSWGTGNFGEKLFF. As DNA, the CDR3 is TGTGCCTGGAGTTGGGGGACAGGGAACTTTGGTGAAAAACTGTTTTTT.

DNA of the CDR3: TGTGCCAGCAGCGCCGGACGGGCAGGGGGCGCGAGACCCTACAATGAGCAGTTCTTC. Translation: CASSAGRAGGARPYNEQFF. This rearrangement joins TRBV11-2 to TRBJ2-1, with 8 bases aligning to TRBD1. The CDR3 has 19 residues. Germline V lookup: CDR1 SGHAT, CDR2 FQNNGV. The trim removed 5 bases at V and 2 bases at J, leaving 17 bases unmatched. Complete variable domain (other parts from reference TRBV11-2 and TRBJ2-1): EAGVAQSPRYKIIEKRQSVAFWCNPISGHATLYWYQQILGQGPKLLIQFQNNGVVDDSQLPKDRFSAERLKGVDSTLKIQPAKLEDSAVYLCASSAGRAGGARPYNEQFFGPGTRLTVL.

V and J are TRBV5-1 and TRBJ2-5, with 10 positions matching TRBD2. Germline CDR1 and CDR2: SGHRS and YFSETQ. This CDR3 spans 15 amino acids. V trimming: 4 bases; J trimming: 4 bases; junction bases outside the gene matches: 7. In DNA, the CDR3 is TGCGCCAGCAGCCAGAGCGGGGGGGCCGGAGAGACCCAGTACTTC. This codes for CASSQSGGAGETQYF. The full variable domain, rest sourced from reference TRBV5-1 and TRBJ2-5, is KAGVTQTPRYLIKTRGQQVTLSCSPISGHRSVSWYQQTPGQGLQFLFEYFSETQRNKGNFPGRFSGRQFSNSRSEMNVSTLELGDSALYLCASSQSGGAGETQYFGPGTRLLVL.